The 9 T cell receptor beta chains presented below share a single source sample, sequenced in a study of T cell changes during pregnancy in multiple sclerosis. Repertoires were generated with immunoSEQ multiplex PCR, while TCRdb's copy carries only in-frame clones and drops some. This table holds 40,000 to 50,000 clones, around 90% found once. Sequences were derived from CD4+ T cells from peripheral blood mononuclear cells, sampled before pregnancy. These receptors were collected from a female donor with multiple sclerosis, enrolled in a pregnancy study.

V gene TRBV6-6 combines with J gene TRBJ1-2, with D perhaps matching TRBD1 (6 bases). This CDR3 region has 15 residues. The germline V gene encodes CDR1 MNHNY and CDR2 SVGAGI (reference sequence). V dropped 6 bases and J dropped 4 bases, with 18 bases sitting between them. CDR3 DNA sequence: TGTGCCAGCAGAAGGGGGGGCCAGCTCCTCTATGGCTACACCTTC. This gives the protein CASRRGGQLLYGYTF.

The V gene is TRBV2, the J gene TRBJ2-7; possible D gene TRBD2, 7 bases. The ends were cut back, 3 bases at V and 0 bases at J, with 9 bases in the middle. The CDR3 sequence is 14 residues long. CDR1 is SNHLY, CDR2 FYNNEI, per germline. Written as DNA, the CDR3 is TGTGCCAGCAGTGAGGGGGGGGCCTCCTACGAGCAGTACTTC. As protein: CASSEGGASYEQYF. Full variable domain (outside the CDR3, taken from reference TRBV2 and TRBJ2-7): EPEVTQTPSHQVTQMGQEVILRCVPISNHLYFYWYRQILGQKVEFLVSFYNNEISEKSEIFDDQFSVERPDGSNFTLKIRSTKLEDSAMYFCASSEGGASYEQYFGPGTRLTVT.

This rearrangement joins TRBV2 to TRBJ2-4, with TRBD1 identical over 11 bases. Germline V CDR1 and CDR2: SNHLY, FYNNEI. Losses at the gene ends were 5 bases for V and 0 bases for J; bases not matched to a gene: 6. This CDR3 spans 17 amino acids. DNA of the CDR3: TGTGCCAGCAGTTGGACAGGGGGCTCGGTAGCCAAAAACATTCAGTACTTC. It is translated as CASSWTGGSVAKNIQYF.

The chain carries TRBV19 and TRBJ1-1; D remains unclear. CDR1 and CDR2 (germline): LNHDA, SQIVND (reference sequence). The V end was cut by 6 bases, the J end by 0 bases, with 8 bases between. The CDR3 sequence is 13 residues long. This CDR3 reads CASRQSLNTEAFF. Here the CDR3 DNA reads TGTGCCAGTAGACAGTCCCTGAACACTGAAGCTTTCTTT.

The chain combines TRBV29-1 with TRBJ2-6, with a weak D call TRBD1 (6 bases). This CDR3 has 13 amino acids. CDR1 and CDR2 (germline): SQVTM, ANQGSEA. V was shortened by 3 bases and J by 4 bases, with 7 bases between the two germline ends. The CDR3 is CSVEGAGANVLTF. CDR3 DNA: TGCAGCGTTGAGGGGGCGGGGGCCAACGTCCTGACTTTC.

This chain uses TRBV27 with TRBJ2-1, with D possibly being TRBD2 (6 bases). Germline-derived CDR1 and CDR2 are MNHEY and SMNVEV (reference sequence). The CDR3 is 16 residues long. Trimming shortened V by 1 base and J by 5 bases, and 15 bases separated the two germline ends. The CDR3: CASSLLGTPRHNEQFF. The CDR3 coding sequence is TGTGCCAGCAGTTTATTAGGGACTCCCCGCCACAATGAGCAGTTCTTC.

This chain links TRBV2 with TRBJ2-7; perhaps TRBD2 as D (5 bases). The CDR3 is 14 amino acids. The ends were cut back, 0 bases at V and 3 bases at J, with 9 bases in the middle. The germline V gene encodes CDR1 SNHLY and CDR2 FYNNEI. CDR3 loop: CASSEALGSYEQYF. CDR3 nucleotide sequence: TGTGCCAGCAGTGAAGCGCTTGGGAGCTACGAGCAGTACTTC.

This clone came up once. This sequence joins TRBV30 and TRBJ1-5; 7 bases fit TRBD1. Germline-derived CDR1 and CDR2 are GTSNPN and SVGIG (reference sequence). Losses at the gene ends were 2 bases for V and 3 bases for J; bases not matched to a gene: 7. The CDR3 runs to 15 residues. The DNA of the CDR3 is TGTGCCTGGAGTAGGGGGCACTTACCCAATCAGCCCCAGCATTTT. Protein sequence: CAWSRGHLPNQPQHF.

The CDR3: CASSWSTGSLNTEAFF. The CDR3 DNA follows: TGCGCCAGCAGCTGGAGTACAGGAAGTTTGAACACTGAAGCTTTCTTT. The chain links TRBV5-1 to TRBJ1-1; TRBD1 is a possible D gene (5 bases). V was shortened by 3 bases and J by 0 bases, with 15 bases between the two germline ends. Germline-derived CDR1 and CDR2 are SGHRS and YFSETQ. This CDR3 region has 16 residues.